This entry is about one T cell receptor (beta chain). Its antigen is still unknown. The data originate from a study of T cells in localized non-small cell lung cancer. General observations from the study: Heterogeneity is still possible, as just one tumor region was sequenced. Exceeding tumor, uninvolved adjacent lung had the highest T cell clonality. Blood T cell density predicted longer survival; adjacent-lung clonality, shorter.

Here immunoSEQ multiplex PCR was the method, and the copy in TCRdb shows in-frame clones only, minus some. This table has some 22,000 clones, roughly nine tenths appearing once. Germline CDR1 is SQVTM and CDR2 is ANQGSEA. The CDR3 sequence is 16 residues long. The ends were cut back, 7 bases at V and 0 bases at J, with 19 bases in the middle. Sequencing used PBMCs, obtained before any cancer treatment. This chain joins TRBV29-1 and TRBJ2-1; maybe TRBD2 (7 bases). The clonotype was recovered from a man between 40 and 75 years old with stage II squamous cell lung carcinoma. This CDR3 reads CSGMGGPLNSYNEQFF. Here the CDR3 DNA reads TGCAGCGGCATGGGGGGGCCACTTAACTCCTACAATGAGCAGTTCTTC.